Here is one T cell receptor beta chain with its context. Sequencing was performed with immunoSEQ multiplex PCR; in TCRdb, only in-frame clones are kept and a portion is missing. The sample carries more than 60,000 clones, around 86% recorded once. This sample is part of a study of T cell responses to AZD1222 COVID-19 vaccine. The CDR3 has 15 residues. Trimming removed 8 bases at V and 8 bases at J, with 21 bases between. Germline values: CDR1 SNHLY, CDR2 FYNNEI. This chain links TRBV2 with TRBJ1-4; possible D gene TRBD1, 6 bases. This receptor was identified in an adult who received the AZD1222 COVID-19 vaccine. The sequencing used peripheral blood, collected 28 days after the second AZD1222 dose. As DNA, the CDR3 is TGTGCCAGCCACCAAGGGGGTTCGCGAGGCGAAAAACTGTTTTTT. This sequence encodes CASHQGGSRGEKLFF. Looking up the rest from reference TRBV2 and TRBJ1-4 gives the full variable domain: EPEVTQTPSHQVTQMGQEVILRCVPISNHLYFYWYRQILGQKVEFLVSFYNNEISEKSEIFDDQFSVERPDGSNFTLKIRSTKLEDSAMYFCASHQGGSRGEKLFFGSGTQLSVL.